This T cell receptor beta chain was recorded in a study of blood T cells in healthy people across ages. The study isolated at least 6.5 million PBMCs from each sample. Study findings and constraints: While age rose, TCR beta diversity per million T cells dropped in a roughly linear way.

Next came a second PCR, run for about 6 to 12 cycles, which used a sample-barcoded 5' primer along with a J-beta primer mix. The template-switch adaptor, which had 12 random nucleotides, put a tag on each cDNA molecule. One entry per CDR3 protein, called by TCRdb with MiXCR from the 5' RACE reads. The table shows fewer than 950,000 distinct CDR3 sequences, with 36% occurring only once. This CDR3 spans 13 amino acids. This clonotype was detected only once. Its antigen is not known. A clone one base away is much larger, so this may be a read error. Sequenced input: blood. The clonotype comes from a man aged 18 to 29 in good health. The rearrangement uses TRBV12-3 or TRBV12-4 and TRBJ1-1; no clear D gene. CDR3 nucleotide sequence: TGTGCCGGCAGGCCGCCTCTGGGCACTGAAGCTTTCTTT. Residues: CAGRPPLGTEAFF.